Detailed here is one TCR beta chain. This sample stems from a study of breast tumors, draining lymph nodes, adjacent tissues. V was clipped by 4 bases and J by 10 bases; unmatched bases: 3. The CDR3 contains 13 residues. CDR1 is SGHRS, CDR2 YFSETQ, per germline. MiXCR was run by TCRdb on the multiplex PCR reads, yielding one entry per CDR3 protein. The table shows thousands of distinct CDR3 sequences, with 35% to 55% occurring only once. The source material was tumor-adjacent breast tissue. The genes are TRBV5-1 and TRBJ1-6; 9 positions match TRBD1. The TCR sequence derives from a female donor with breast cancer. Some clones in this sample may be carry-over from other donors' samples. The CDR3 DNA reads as TGCGCCAGCAGCCGGGACAGGGACTCACCCCTCCACTTT. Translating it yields CASSRDRDSPLHF.